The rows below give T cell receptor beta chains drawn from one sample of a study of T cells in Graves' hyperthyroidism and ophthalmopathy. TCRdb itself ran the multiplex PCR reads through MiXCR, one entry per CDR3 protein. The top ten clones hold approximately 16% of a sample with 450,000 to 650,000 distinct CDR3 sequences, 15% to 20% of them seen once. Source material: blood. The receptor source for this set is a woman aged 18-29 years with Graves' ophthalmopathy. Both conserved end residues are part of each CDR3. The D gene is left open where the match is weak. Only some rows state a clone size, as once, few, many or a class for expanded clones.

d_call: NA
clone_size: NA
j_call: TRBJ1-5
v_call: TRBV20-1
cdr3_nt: TGCAGTGCTAGAGATACCGCCAGGTTTGATCAGCCCCAGCATTTT
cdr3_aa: CSARDTARFDQPQHF

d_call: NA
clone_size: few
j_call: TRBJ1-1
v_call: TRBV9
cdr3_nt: TGTGCCAGCAGCGTAGCCGTGAACGGTGAAGCTTTCTTT
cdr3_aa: CASSVAVNGEAFF

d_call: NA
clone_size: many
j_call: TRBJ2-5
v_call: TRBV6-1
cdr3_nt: TGTGCCAGCAGGCGGGACATGCAAGAGACCCAGTACTTC
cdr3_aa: CASRRDMQETQYF

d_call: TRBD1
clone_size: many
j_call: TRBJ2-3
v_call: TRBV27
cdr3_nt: TGTGCCAGCAGCCTTATGGCACAGGGGGCCGCAGATACGCAGTATTTT
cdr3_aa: CASSLMAQGAADTQYF

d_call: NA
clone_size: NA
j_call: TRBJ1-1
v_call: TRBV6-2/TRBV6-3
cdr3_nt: TGTGCCAGCAGTTACGACAGGACCTTTGAAGCTTTCTTT
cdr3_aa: CASSYDRTFEAFF

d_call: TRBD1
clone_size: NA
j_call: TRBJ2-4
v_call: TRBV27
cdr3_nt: TGTGCCAGCAGTGAGGGGGCAGGGGTAAACATTCAGTACTTC
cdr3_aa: CASSEGAGVNIQYF

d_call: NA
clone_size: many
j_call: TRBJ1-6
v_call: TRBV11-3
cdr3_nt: TGTGCCAGCAGCTCGGGACGGAACCCTAATTCACCCCTCCACTTT
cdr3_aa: CASSSGRNPNSPLHF

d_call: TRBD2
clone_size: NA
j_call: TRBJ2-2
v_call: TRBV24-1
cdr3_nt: TGTGCCACCAGTGGACTAGCGGCCACCGGGGAGCTGTTTTTT
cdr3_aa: CATSGLAATGELFF

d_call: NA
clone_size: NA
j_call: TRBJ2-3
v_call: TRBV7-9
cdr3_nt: TGTGCCAGCAGCCTTTTTGAAGGTGGGTCAGATACGCAGTATTTT
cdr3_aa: CASSLFEGGSDTQYF

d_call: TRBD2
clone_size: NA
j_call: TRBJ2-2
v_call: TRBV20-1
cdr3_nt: TGCAGTGCTAGAGCGACTAGCGGGGGGGGAACCGGGGAGCTGTTTTTT
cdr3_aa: CSARATSGGGTGELFF

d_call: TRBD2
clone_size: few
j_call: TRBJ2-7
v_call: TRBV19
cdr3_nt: TGTGCCAGTAGTCCGGGGGGTCCCAACGAGCAGTACTTC
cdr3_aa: CASSPGGPNEQYF

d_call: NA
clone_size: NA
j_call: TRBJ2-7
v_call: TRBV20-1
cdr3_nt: TGCAGTGCTAGAGTCCGGTTGGACCTTTCCTACGAGCAGTACTTC
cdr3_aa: CSARVRLDLSYEQYF

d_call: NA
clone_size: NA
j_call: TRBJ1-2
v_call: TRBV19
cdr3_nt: TGTGCCAGTAGTATAAGTGGGACTTGGCGAGGCTACACCTTC
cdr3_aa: CASSISGTWRGYTF

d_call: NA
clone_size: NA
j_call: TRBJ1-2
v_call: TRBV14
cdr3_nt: TGTGCCAGCAGCCAAGTTTTCGGCACAGTCGCTAACTATGGCTACACCTTC
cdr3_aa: CASSQVFGTVANYGYTF

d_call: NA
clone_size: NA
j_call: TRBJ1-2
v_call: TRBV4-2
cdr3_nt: TGTGCCAGCAGCCAAGAGCCAGGAGACAACTATGGCTACACCTTC
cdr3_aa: CASSQEPGDNYGYTF

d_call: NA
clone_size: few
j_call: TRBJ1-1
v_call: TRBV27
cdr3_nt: TGTGCCAGCAGTTTATTAGGGGACATGAACACTGAAGCTTTCTTT
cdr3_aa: CASSLLGDMNTEAFF

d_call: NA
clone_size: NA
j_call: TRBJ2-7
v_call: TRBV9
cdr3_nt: TGTGCCAGCAGCGCCAGCACCCCCGCGGGGGCCGTCGAGCAGTACTTC
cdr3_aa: CASSASTPAGAVEQYF

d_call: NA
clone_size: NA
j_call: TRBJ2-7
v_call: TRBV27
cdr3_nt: TGTGCCAGCAGTCTATCCGGACGGGAAGGCTACGAGCAGTACTTC
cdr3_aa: CASSLSGREGYEQYF

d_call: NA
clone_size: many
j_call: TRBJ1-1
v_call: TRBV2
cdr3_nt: TGTGCCAGCAGTGAAGTGGCCAGGGAAGCTTTCTTT
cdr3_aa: CASSEVAREAFF

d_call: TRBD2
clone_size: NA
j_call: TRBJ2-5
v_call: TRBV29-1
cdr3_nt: TGCAGCGTTGCCGGCGGGACTAGCAGGGCACAAGAGACCCAGTACTTC
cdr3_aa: CSVAGGTSRAQETQYF

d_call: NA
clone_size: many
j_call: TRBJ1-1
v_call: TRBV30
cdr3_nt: TGTGCCTGGAGTGTACGGGAGAACACTGAAGCTTTCTTT
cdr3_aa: CAWSVRENTEAFF

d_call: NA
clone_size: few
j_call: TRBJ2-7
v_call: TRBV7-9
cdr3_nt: TGTGCCAGCAGCCTACCGGACAACTACGAGCAGTACTTC
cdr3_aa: CASSLPDNYEQYF

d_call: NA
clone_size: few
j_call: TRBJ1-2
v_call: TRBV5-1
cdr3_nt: TGCGCCAGCAACCCAGGGGTCGCTAACTATGGCTACACCTTC
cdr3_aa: CASNPGVANYGYTF